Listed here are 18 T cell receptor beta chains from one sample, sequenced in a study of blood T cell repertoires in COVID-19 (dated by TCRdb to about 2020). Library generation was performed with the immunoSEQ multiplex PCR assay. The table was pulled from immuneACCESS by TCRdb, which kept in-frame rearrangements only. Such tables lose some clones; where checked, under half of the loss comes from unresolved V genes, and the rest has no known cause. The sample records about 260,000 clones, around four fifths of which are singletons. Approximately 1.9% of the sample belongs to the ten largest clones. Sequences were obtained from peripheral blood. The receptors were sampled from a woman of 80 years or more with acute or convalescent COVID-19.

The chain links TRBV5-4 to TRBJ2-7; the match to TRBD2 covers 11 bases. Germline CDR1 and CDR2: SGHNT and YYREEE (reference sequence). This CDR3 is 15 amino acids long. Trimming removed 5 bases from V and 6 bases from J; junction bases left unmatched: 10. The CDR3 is CASSLEGLADLEQYF. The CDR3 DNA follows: TGTGCCAGCAGTCTTGAGGGACTAGCGGATCTCGAGCAGTACTTC.

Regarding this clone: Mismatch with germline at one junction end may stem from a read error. The CDR3 spells CACSTGTDSEQFF. The CDR3 nucleotides are TGCGCCTGCAGCACCGGGACAGATAGTGAGCAGTTCTTC. The rearrangement links TRBV5-1 to TRBJ2-1; 7 bases line up with TRBD1. Germline loops: CDR1 SGHRS, CDR2 YFSETQ. CDR3 length equals 13 residues.

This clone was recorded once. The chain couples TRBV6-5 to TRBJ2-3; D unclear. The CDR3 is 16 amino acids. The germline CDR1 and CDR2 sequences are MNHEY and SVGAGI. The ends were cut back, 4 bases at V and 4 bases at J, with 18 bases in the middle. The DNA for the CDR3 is TGTGCCAGCAGTTCCCCCGTCCTAGGCCGCGCAGATACGCAGTATTTT. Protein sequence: CASSSPVLGRADTQYF.

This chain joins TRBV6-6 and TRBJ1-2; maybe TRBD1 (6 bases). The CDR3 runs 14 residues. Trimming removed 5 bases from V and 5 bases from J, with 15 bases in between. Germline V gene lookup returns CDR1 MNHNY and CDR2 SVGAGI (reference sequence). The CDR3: CASSATRTVYGYTF. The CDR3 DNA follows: TGTGCCAGCAGTGCTACGCGGACAGTATATGGCTACACCTTC.

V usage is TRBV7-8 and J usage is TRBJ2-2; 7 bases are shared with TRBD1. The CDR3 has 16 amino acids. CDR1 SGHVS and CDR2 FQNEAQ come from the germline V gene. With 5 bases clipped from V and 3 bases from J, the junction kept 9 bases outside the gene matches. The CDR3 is CASSPKIGQDTGELFF. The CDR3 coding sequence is TGTGCCAGCAGCCCAAAGATCGGACAGGACACCGGGGAGCTGTTTTTT. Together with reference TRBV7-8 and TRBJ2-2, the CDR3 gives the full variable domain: GAGVSQSPRYKVAKRGQDVALRCDPISGHVSLFWYQQALGQGPEFLTYFQNEAQLDKSGLPSDRFFAERPEGSVSTLKIQRTQQEDSAVYLCASSPKIGQDTGELFFGEGSRLTVL.

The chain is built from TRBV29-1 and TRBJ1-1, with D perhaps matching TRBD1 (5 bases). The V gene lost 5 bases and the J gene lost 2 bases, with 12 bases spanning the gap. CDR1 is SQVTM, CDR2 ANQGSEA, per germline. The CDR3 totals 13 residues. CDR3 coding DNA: TGCAGCGTTAGGGCGACAGTAAACACTGAAGCTTTCTTT. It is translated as CSVRATVNTEAFF.

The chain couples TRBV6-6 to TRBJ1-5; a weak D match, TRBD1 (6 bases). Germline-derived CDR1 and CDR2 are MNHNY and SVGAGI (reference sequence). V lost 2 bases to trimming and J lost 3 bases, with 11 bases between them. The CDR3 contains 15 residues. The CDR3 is CASSYPDRPNQPQHF. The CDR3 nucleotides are TGTGCCAGCAGTTACCCCGACAGGCCCAATCAGCCCCAGCATTTT.

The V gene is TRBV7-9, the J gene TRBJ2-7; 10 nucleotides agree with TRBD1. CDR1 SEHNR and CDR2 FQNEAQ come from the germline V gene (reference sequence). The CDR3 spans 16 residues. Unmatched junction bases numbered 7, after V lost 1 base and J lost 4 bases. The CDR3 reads CASSLVPDRGFYEQYF. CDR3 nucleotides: TGTGCCAGCAGCTTAGTTCCGGACAGGGGGTTTTACGAGCAGTACTTC.

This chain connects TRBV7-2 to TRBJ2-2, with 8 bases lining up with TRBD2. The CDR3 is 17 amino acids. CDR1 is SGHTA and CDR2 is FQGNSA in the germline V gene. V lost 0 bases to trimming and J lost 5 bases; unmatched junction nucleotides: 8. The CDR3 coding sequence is TGTGCCAGCAGCTTAGCTCCGGGACTAGTAGGGACCGGGGAGCTGTTTTTT. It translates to CASSLAPGLVGTGELFF.

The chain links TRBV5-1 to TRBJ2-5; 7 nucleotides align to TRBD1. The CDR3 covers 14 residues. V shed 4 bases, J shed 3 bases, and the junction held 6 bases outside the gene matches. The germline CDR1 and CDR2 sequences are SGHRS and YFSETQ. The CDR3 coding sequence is TGCGCCAGCAGCCGGACCGGGACAGAAGAGACCCAGTACTTC. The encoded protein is CASSRTGTEETQYF.

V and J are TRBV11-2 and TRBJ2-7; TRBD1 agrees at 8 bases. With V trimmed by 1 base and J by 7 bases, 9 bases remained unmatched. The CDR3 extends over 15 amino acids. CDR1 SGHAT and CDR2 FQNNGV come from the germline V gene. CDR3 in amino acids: CASSLARTGLFEQYF. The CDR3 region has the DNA TGTGCCAGCAGCTTAGCCCGGACAGGGCTGTTTGAGCAGTACTTC.

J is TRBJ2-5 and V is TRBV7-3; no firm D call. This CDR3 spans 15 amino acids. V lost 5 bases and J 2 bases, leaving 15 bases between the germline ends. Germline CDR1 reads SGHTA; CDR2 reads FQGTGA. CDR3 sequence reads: CASSRAANAQETQYF. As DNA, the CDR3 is TGTGCCAGCAGCCGAGCAGCGAATGCACAAGAGACCCAGTACTTC.

The CDR3 region has the DNA TGTGCCAGCAGCTCCACTAGCGGGAGTACGTATGAGCAGTTCTTC. It translates to CASSSTSGSTYEQFF. The chain has TRBV7-2 and TRBJ2-1; TRBD2 aligns across 11 bases. In germline, CDR1 is SGHTA, CDR2 FQGNSA. The V segment lost 4 bases and the J segment 8 bases; nucleotides outside the gene matches: 7. This CDR3 contains 15 residues.

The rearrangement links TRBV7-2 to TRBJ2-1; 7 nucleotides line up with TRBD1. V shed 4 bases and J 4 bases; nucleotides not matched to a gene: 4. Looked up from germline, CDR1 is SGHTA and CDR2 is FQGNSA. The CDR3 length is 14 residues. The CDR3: CASSWETGYNEQFF. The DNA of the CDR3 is TGTGCCAGCAGCTGGGAGACAGGGTACAATGAGCAGTTCTTC.

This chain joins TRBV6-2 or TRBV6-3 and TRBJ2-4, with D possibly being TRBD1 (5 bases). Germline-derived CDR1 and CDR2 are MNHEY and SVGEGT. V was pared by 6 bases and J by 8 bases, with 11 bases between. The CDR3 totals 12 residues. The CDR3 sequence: CASSLDTDIQYF. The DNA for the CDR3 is TGTGCCAGCAGCTTGGACACTGACATTCAGTACTTC.

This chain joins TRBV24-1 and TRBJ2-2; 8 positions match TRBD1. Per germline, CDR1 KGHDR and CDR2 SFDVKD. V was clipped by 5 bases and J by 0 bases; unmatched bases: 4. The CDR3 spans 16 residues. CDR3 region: CATSGRTGSNTGELFF. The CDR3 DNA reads TGTGCCACCAGTGGAAGGACAGGGTCGAACACCGGGGAGCTGTTTTTT.

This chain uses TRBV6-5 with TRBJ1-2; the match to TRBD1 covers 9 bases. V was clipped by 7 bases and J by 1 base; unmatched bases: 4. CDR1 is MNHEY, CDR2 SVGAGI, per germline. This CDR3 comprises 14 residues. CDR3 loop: CASTRDRVNYGYTF. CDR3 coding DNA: TGTGCCAGCACTCGGGACAGGGTTAACTATGGCTACACCTTC.

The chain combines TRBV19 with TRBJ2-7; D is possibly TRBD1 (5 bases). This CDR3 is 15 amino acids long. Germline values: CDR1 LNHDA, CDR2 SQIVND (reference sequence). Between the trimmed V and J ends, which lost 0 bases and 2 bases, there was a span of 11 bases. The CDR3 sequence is CASSIEGRVPYEQYF. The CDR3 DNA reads TGTGCCAGTAGTATAGAGGGCAGGGTCCCCTACGAGCAGTACTTC.